The clone carrying this T cell receptor beta chain has only a few counts. Its specificity is unknown. Since all of the isolated RNA was reverse transcribed, expressed TCRB transcripts were what got sequenced. Profiled with immunoSEQ multiplex PCR; TCRdb holds only in-frame clones, not every one. This sample yields around 650,000 clones, of which roughly an eighth are seen a single time; more than 0.095% belongs to the top ten. The data originate from a study of beta chain features in type 1 diabetes. V dropped 5 bases and J dropped 0 bases, with 9 bases sitting between them. The CDR3 is made up of 14 amino acids. Germline V lookup: CDR1 SEHNR, CDR2 FQNEAQ (reference sequence). Study observations and caveats: Among all four CD4+ subsets, Type 1 diabetes patients had TCRB CDR3s that were moderately but significantly shorter. The naive, central memory and Treg TCRB repertoires of patients appeared to be more similar to one another than those of healthy donors.

This receptor was identified in a man aged 30-40 years with type 1 diabetes. This sequence joins TRBV7-9 and TRBJ2-3; no clear D. The sequencing sample was made of naive CD4+ T cells from blood. The CDR3, as DNA: TGTGCCAGCAGCCCCCAGGCTAGCACAGATACGCAGTATTTT. Translating it yields CASSPQASTDTQYF.